A single sample gave rise to the 18 T cell receptor beta chains below, sequenced in a study of OX40 agonist ivuxolimab in advanced cancers. Sequencing used immunoSEQ multiplex PCR; TCRdb keeps in-frame clones, though not all of them. In the table there are tens of thousands of clones, just under 85% of which are singletons. The sample here was CD4+ or CD8+ T cells sorted from blood, taken in a trial of the OX40 agonist ivuxolimab. The receptors were sampled from an adult with an advanced solid tumor such as melanoma, head and neck, liver or kidney cancer.

This chain links TRBV5-1 with TRBJ2-3, with D possibly TRBD2 on 5 matching bases. Trimming removed 0 bases at V and 4 bases at J, with 12 bases between. CDR1 and CDR2 from the germline V gene are SGHRS and YFSETQ. This CDR3 comprises 15 residues. CDR3 sequence (DNA): TGCGCCAGCAGCTTGGTTGCGGCGGGCCCAGATACGCAGTATTTT. As protein: CASSLVAAGPDTQYF.

This rearrangement joins TRBV5-1 to TRBJ1-2; D ambiguous. Germline CDR1 and CDR2: SGHRS and YFSETQ. Trimming removed 4 bases at V and 2 bases at J, with 12 bases between. The CDR3 runs 14 residues. The DNA for the CDR3 is TGCGCCAGCAGCCCTGCGCTATCCAACTATGGCTACACCTTC. It encodes CASSPALSNYGYTF.

The chain joins TRBV27 to TRBJ2-3; perhaps TRBD1 as D (5 bases). Germline V lookup: CDR1 MNHEY, CDR2 SMNVEV (reference sequence). V was trimmed by 1 base and J by 7 bases, leaving 6 bases between them. The CDR3 contains 12 residues. The CDR3 loop reads CASSLWGNTQYF. CDR3 bases: TGTGCCAGCAGTTTATGGGGCAATACGCAGTATTTT.

The chain uses TRBV6-1 and TRBJ2-7, with D perhaps being TRBD1 or TRBD2 (5 bases each). The V gene lost 4 bases and the J gene lost 3 bases, with 13 bases spanning the gap. Germline V gene data show CDR1 as MNHNS and CDR2 as SASEGT. The CDR3 contains 14 residues. The DNA for the CDR3 is TGTGCCAGCAGTGCCTTTGGGGACGGCTACGAGCAGTACTTC. Translating gives CASSAFGDGYEQYF.

The V call is TRBV13, the J call TRBJ2-7; TRBD2 is a possible D gene (6 bases). Germline CDR1 and CDR2: PRHDT and FYEKMQ (reference sequence). V was clipped by 0 bases and J by 0 bases, with 12 bases between them. The CDR3 is 16 amino acids. The CDR3 sequence is CASSLGGLRSSYEQYF. The CDR3 DNA sequence: TGTGCCAGCAGCTTAGGGGGACTCCGCAGCTCCTACGAGCAGTACTTC.

There are a few counts of this clone. V gene TRBV7-2 combines with J gene TRBJ1-2; 9 nucleotides match TRBD1. Germline loops: CDR1 SGHTA, CDR2 FQGNSA. The CDR3 extends over 19 amino acids. Trimming cost V 5 bases and J 6 bases; bases outside gene matches: 22. As DNA, the CDR3 is TGTGCCAGCAGCCCCCGAACAATAGCACCGGGACAGGGTTTGCATGGCTACACCTTC. Its protein is CASSPRTIAPGQGLHGYTF.

This clone has only a few counts. The V call is TRBV20-1, the J call TRBJ2-5; no clear D gene. The V end lost 6 bases, the J end lost 5 bases, and 7 bases lay between the germline ends. The CDR3 is 10 amino acids. Germline-derived CDR1 and CDR2 are DFQATT and SNEGSKA (reference sequence). Here the CDR3 reads CSAAWETQYF. CDR3 bases: TGCAGTGCGGCATGGGAGACCCAGTACTTC.

The rearrangement uses TRBV7-9 and TRBJ2-4; 7 bases agree with TRBD1. The germline V gene encodes CDR1 SEHNR and CDR2 FQNEAQ (reference sequence). The J segment lost 6 bases and the V segment lost 5 bases, leaving 13 bases of the junction unmatched. The CDR3 is made up of 16 amino acids. CDR3 nucleotide sequence: TGTGCCAGCAGCCCCAAGGGGGCGCGGAATCTAAACATTCAGTACTTC. Residues: CASSPKGARNLNIQYF. The full variable domain, rest sourced from reference TRBV7-9 and TRBJ2-4, is DTGVSQNPRHKITKRGQNVTFRCDPISEHNRLYWYRQTLGQGPEFLTYFQNEAQLEKSRLLSDRFSAERPKGSFSTLEIQRTEQGDSAMYLCASSPKGARNLNIQYFGAGTRLSVL.

V and J are TRBV6-1 and TRBJ2-7; 7 positions agree with TRBD1. V shed 6 bases, J shed 3 bases, and the junction held 5 bases outside the gene matches. Germline V gives CDR1 MNHNS, CDR2 SASEGT. The CDR3 has 13 residues. CDR3: CASRDRSYYEQYF. The CDR3 DNA reads as TGTGCCAGCAGGGACAGGAGCTACTACGAGCAGTACTTC.

The V gene is TRBV5-5, the J gene TRBJ2-1; 9 positions agree with TRBD2. Per germline, CDR1 SGHKS and CDR2 YYEKEE (reference sequence). This CDR3 contains 15 residues. The junction had 4 bases not matched to a gene; V was cut back by 1 base and J by 5 bases. CDR3 nucleotide sequence: TGTGCCAGCAGCTTGCCAGCGGGGGGACACAATGAGCAGTTCTTC. Its translation: CASSLPAGGHNEQFF.

The rearrangement uses TRBV15 and TRBJ2-7, with a tentative D call TRBD1 (6 bases). V was pared by 6 bases and J by 0 bases, with 15 bases between. The CDR3 sequence is 15 residues long. CDR1 LNHNV and CDR2 YYDKDF come from the germline V gene (reference sequence). The CDR3 sequence: CATRETGIPSYEQYF. The CDR3 DNA is TGTGCCACCAGGGAAACAGGGATTCCCTCCTACGAGCAGTACTTC.

This chain joins TRBV5-4 and TRBJ2-1; 7 bases map to TRBD2. Germline CDR1 and CDR2: SGHNT and YYREEE (reference sequence). CDR3 length: 15 residues. J was trimmed by 8 bases and V by 3 bases; bases with no gene match: 11. The CDR3 reads CASSSLGGTKDEQFF. In DNA, the CDR3 is TGTGCCAGCAGCTCCTTGGGGGGGACCAAGGATGAGCAGTTCTTC.

The rearrangement joins TRBV7-9 to TRBJ1-2; possibly TRBD1 for D (6 bases). Trimming removed 3 bases at V and 0 bases at J, with 11 bases between. Looked up from germline, CDR1 is SEHNR and CDR2 is FQNEAQ (reference sequence). The CDR3 has 15 residues. The DNA of the CDR3 is TGTGCCAGCAGCTTCTCGGACAGAGCTAACTATGGCTACACCTTC. Translation gives CASSFSDRANYGYTF.

The chain couples TRBV30 to TRBJ2-3; possibly TRBD1 for D (5 bases). CDR3 length: 13 residues. V was shortened by 4 bases and J by 0 bases, with 8 bases between the two germline ends. Germline CDR1 GTSNPN, CDR2 SVGIG (reference sequence). The CDR3 reads CAWTRASTDTQYF. In DNA, the CDR3 is TGTGCCTGGACCAGGGCTAGCACAGATACGCAGTATTTT. Full variable domain (rest looked up from reference TRBV30 and TRBJ2-3): SQTIHQWPATLVQPVGSPLSLECTVEGTSNPNLYWYRQAAGRGLQLLFYSVGIGQISSEVPQNLSASRPQDRQFILSSKKLLLSDSGFYLCAWTRASTDTQYFGPGTRLTVL.

V and J are TRBV6-6 and TRBJ2-1; D might be TRBD1 (6 bases). This CDR3 spans 14 amino acids. CDR1 is MNHNY, CDR2 SVGAGI, per germline (reference sequence). Trimming pared 8 bases from V and 4 bases from J, leaving 15 bases between. The CDR3: CASAYRDKYNEQFF. CDR3 DNA: TGTGCCAGCGCCTACCGGGACAAATACAATGAGCAGTTCTTC.

The CDR3 sequence is CASSDGSCLPVDNEKLFF. CDR3 nucleotides: TGTGCCAGCAGTGATGGCAGTTGTCTCCCAGTCGACAATGAAAAACTGTTTTTT. This chain joins TRBV6-1 and TRBJ1-4; no clear D gene. The V gene lost 3 bases and the J gene lost 5 bases, with 22 bases spanning the gap. Per the germline V gene, CDR1 is MNHNS and CDR2 is SASEGT. The CDR3 has 18 amino acids.

The rearrangement uses TRBV28 and TRBJ2-1; 7 bases agree with TRBD2. The germline V gene has CDR1 MDHEN and CDR2 SYDVKM. Trimming took 6 bases from V and 0 from J; bases not matched to a gene: 5. The CDR3 runs 15 residues. The DNA for the CDR3 is TGTGCCAGCAGACGACGGGAGGCCTCCTACAATGAGCAGTTCTTC. This encodes CASRRREASYNEQFF.

J is TRBJ1-3 and V is TRBV15; TRBD1 matches 8 bases. J gave up 0 bases and V 1 base, and 8 bases lay outside the gene matches. The CDR3 covers 18 residues. CDR1 is LNHNV and CDR2 is YYDKDF in the germline V gene (reference sequence). The DNA of the CDR3 is TGTGCCACCAGCAGAGGGATCGGACAGGGATTCTCTGGAAACACCATATATTTT. It yields the protein CATSRGIGQGFSGNTIYF.